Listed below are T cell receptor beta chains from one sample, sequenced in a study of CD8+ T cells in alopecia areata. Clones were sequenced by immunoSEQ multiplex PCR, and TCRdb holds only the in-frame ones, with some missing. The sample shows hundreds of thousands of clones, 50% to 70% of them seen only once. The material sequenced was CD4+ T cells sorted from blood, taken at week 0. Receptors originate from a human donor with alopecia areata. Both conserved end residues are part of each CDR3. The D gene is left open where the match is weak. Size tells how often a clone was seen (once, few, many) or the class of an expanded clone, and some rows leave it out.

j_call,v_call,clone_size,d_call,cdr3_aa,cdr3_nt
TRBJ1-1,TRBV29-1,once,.,CSVGQAETEAFF,TGCAGCGTTGGACAAGCGGAGACTGAAGCTTTCTTT
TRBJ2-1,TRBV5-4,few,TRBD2,CASSLAGLPGEQFF,TGTGCCAGCAGCTTGGCGGGACTACCTGGGGAGCAGTTCTTC
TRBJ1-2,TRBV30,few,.,CAWSAYRKDGYTF,TGTGCCTGGAGCGCCTACCGGAAGGATGGCTACACCTTC
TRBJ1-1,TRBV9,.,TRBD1,CASSATGKETEAFF,TGTGCCAGCAGCGCGACAGGGAAGGAGACTGAAGCTTTCTTT
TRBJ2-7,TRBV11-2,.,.,CASSHGRAGEQYF,TGTGCCAGCAGCCACGGGCGGGCGGGGGAGCAGTACTTC
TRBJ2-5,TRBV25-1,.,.,CASSRARGSAETQYF,TGTGCCAGCAGTCGGGCTCGGGGGTCGGCAGAGACCCAGTACTTC
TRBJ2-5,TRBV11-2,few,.,CASTEGETQYF,TGTGCCAGCACCGAAGGGGAGACCCAGTACTTC
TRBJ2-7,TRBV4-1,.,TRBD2,CASSPGLARTLEQYF,TGCGCCAGCAGCCCTGGACTAGCGAGAACTCTCGAGCAGTACTTC
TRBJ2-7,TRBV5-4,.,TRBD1,CASSLTGGKYEQYF,TGTGCCAGCAGCTTGACAGGGGGCAAATACGAGCAGTACTTC
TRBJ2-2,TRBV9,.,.,CASSVDGRGTGELFF,TGTGCCAGCAGCGTAGACGGGAGAGGCACCGGGGAGCTGTTTTTT
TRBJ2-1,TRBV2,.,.,CASSYSNEQFF,TGTGCCAGCAGTTACAGCAATGAGCAGTTCTTC
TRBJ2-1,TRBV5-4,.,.,CASSFQNEQFF,TGTGCCAGCAGCTTTCAAAATGAGCAGTTCTTC
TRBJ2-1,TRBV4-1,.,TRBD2,CASSQGFEAGGQFF,TGCGCCAGCAGCCAAGGGTTCGAAGCGGGAGGGCAGTTCTTC